The next 29 T cell receptor beta chains were all read from a single sample in a study of blood T cell repertoires in COVID-19 (dated by TCRdb to the early 2020s). Library preparation used the immunoSEQ multiplex PCR assay. This is the immuneACCESS table as TCRdb keeps it, with only in-frame sequences that have V and J called. A part of the clones is gone; compared with another copy, unresolved V genes explain less than half, and the rest is unexplained. Present in this sample are approximately 340,000 clones, around 90% of which were seen just once. Of the sample, roughly 9.9% falls within the top ten clones. The sequenced material came from peripheral blood. Receptors originate from a man aged 30 to 45 with COVID-19, enrolled during active disease.

DNA for the CDR3: TGTGCCAGCAGCGCACAGGGGGCGGAAATCACAGATACGCAGTATTTT. Its translation is CASSAQGAEITDTQYF. The V gene is TRBV11-2, the J gene TRBJ2-3; TRBD1 matches 9 bases. V lost 5 bases, J lost 2 bases, and 8 bases stayed unmatched. The V gene's germline CDR1 is SGHAT and CDR2 FQNNGV. The CDR3 is 16 residues long.

This chain uses TRBV28 with TRBJ2-5; 10 bases line up with TRBD1. The CDR3 spans 18 residues. Per germline, CDR1 MDHEN and CDR2 SYDVKM. V shed 4 bases and J 1 base; nucleotides not matched to a gene: 12. For the CDR3, the DNA is TGTGCCAGCAGTTCAGACCCCCCGAGGGACAGGGGCCAAGAGACCCAGTACTTC. Amino acids: CASSSDPPRDRGQETQYF.

The chain couples TRBV4-2 to TRBJ2-3; the D gene is possibly TRBD2 (6 bases). This CDR3 has 17 residues. Germline lookup yields CDR1 LGHNA and CDR2 YNFKEQ. The V end was cut by 0 bases, the J end by 0 bases, with 13 bases between. CDR3 amino acids: CASSQDFRGMSTDTQYF. The CDR3 bases are TGTGCCAGCAGCCAAGATTTTCGGGGGATGAGCACAGATACGCAGTATTTT.

This clone was seen a few times. The chain combines TRBV19 with TRBJ1-2; D gene ambiguous. Germline V CDR1 and CDR2: LNHDA, SQIVND (reference sequence). This CDR3 spans 13 amino acids. The V gene lost 3 bases and the J gene lost 2 bases, with 7 bases spanning the gap. The CDR3 is CASSMGPNYGYTF. CDR3 nucleotides: TGTGCCAGTAGTATGGGCCCCAACTATGGCTACACCTTC.

The chain has TRBV7-9 and TRBJ2-5, with 8 positions matching TRBD2. With V trimmed by 3 bases and J by 3 bases, 3 bases remained unmatched. This CDR3 has 14 amino acids. Germline loops: CDR1 SEHNR, CDR2 FQNEAQ (reference sequence). CDR3 sequence: CASSFQLAEETQYF. CDR3 in DNA: TGTGCCAGCAGCTTTCAACTAGCGGAAGAGACCCAGTACTTC.

The chain combines TRBV7-9 with TRBJ2-1, with 10 bases aligning to TRBD2. CDR1 is SEHNR and CDR2 is FQNEAQ in the germline V gene (reference sequence). The CDR3 covers 15 residues. The junction had 4 bases not matched to a gene; V was cut back by 2 bases and J by 6 bases. The CDR3 bases are TGTGCCAGCAGCTTAACAGCGGGAGGGTCCAATGAGCAGTTCTTC. This encodes CASSLTAGGSNEQFF.

In its sample, this clone was seen once. J is TRBJ2-7 and V is TRBV6-5; the match to TRBD1 covers 9 bases. This CDR3 contains 14 residues. Looked up from germline, CDR1 is MNHEY and CDR2 is SVGAGI. J lost 6 bases, V lost 2 bases, and 5 bases had no gene match. The CDR3 reads CASSYAATGGEQYF. The CDR3 DNA reads as TGTGCCAGCAGTTACGCGGCGACAGGGGGCGAGCAGTACTTC.

The chain uses TRBV7-9 and TRBJ2-1; perhaps TRBD2 as D (7 bases). Germline values: CDR1 SEHNR, CDR2 FQNEAQ (reference sequence). The CDR3 is 15 amino acids. The V gene lost 6 bases and the J gene lost 4 bases, with 16 bases spanning the gap. The CDR3 nucleotides read TGTGCCAGCAGTCCCGGGGGGCGGTTGTACAATGAGCAGTTCTTC. This encodes CASSPGGRLYNEQFF.

The chain uses TRBV28 and TRBJ1-5; 8 positions match TRBD1. The germline V gene encodes CDR1 MDHEN and CDR2 SYDVKM. The CDR3 has 11 residues. The V and J ends lost 10 bases and 6 bases, in that order; junction bases with no gene match: 2. Written as DNA, the CDR3 is TGTGCCACAGGGGGCAGTCAGCCCCAGCATTTT. It codes for CATGGSQPQHF.

This chain links TRBV27 with TRBJ2-1; 15 bases are a match to TRBD2. The germline V gene encodes CDR1 MNHEY and CDR2 SMNVEV (reference sequence). CDR3 length equals 17 residues. V was pared by 0 bases and J by 6 bases, with 3 bases of the junction left unmatched. CDR3 in DNA: TGTGCCAGCAGTTTATCCTGGACTAGCGGGAGGGGCAATGAGCAGTTCTTC. This gives the protein CASSLSWTSGRGNEQFF.

The genes are TRBV6-6 and TRBJ1-1; TRBD1 is a possible D gene (5 bases). The CDR3 is 15 residues long. Trimming pared 0 bases from V and 3 bases from J, leaving 11 bases between. CDR1 MNHNY and CDR2 SVGAGI come from the germline V gene (reference sequence). CDR3 region: CASSYSSGGDTEAFF. CDR3 coding DNA: TGTGCCAGCAGTTACTCGTCTGGGGGGGACACTGAAGCTTTCTTT.

This chain uses TRBV3-1 (or the pseudogene TRBV3-2) with TRBJ2-3; 15 bases line up with TRBD2. The germline CDR1 and CDR2 sequences are LGHDT and YNNKEL (reference sequence). J lost 7 bases, V lost 4 bases, and 6 bases had no gene match. CDR3 length equals 16 residues. The CDR3 loop reads CASSPGLAGGQNTQYF. CDR3 bases: TGTGCCAGCAGCCCTGGACTAGCGGGGGGGCAAAATACGCAGTATTTT.

In regard to this clone: One end of the junction is discordant with germline, which a read error may explain. This sample includes further DNA sequences coding for the same CDR3. The V gene is TRBV27, the J gene TRBJ2-7; D perhaps matches TRBD1 (6 bases). This CDR3 has 14 residues. From germline, CDR1 is MNHEY and CDR2 SMNVEV (reference sequence). This CDR3 is CASSLDSLAYGQYF. DNA of the CDR3: TGTGCCAGCAGTTTGGACAGTCTAGCCTACGGGCAGTACTTC.

The chain has TRBV27 and TRBJ1-5; 10 bases align to TRBD1. V gave up 3 bases and J gave up 7 bases; unmatched junction bases: 6. Germline assignment: CDR1 MNHEY and CDR2 SMNVEV (reference sequence). The CDR3 sequence is 15 residues long. CDR3 loop: CASSFTTGGGQPQHF. CDR3 nucleotide sequence: TGTGCCAGCAGTTTTACGACAGGGGGCGGCCAGCCCCAGCATTTT.

The chain couples TRBV5-4 to TRBJ1-3, with 8 bases lining up with TRBD1. With 4 bases clipped from V and 2 bases from J, the junction kept 8 bases outside the gene matches. The germline V gene has CDR1 SGHNT and CDR2 YYREEE (reference sequence). This CDR3 is built from 16 residues. The CDR3 nucleotides are TGTGCCAGCAGCGTATCAGGGGGCGCGACTGGAAACACCATATATTTT. This codes for CASSVSGGATGNTIYF.

The CDR3 spells CASSPQGAFSNQPQHF. CDR3 nucleotides: TGTGCCAGCAGCCCACAGGGGGCTTTTAGCAATCAGCCCCAGCATTTT. V gene TRBV7-2 combines with J gene TRBJ1-5, with 9 positions matching TRBD1. Germline CDR1 SGHTA, CDR2 FQGNSA. The CDR3 covers 16 residues. The trim removed 5 bases at V and 0 bases at J, leaving 5 bases unmatched.

The rearrangement joins TRBV2 to TRBJ2-2; D is possibly TRBD2 (5 bases). The V and J ends lost 6 bases and 8 bases respectively, with 10 bases between them. Germline V gene lookup returns CDR1 SNHLY and CDR2 FYNNEI. The CDR3 loop spans 12 amino acids. CDR3 loop: CASRWRWGELFF. Written as DNA, the CDR3 is TGTGCCAGCAGATGGAGGTGGGGGGAGCTGTTTTTT.

CDR3 nucleotides: TGCAGTGCTAGTCTGCCAATCACTAGCACAGATACGCAGTATTTT. It codes for CSASLPITSTDTQYF. The genes are TRBV20-1 and TRBJ2-3; D ambiguous. V was trimmed by 3 bases and J by 0 bases, leaving 13 bases between them. CDR1 DFQATT and CDR2 SNEGSKA come from the germline V gene (reference sequence). This CDR3 is built from 15 residues.

This chain uses TRBV7-2 with TRBJ2-6; maybe TRBD1 (6 bases). With 5 bases removed from V and 0 bases from J, the gap between germline ends came to 14 bases. This CDR3 has 17 residues. CDR1 is SGHTA, CDR2 FQGNSA, per germline. The CDR3 spells CASSPRAGDSGANVLTF. The CDR3 DNA reads as TGTGCCAGCAGCCCACGGGCAGGGGACTCTGGGGCCAACGTCCTGACTTTC.

V usage is TRBV6-5 and J usage is TRBJ2-7, with D possibly being TRBD1 (6 bases). V was cut by 4 bases and J by 5 bases, with 12 bases left in between. Germline V CDR1 and CDR2: MNHEY, SVGAGI. The CDR3 spans 13 residues. The CDR3 nucleotides read TGTGCCAGCAGTTTAACCAGGGGCCACGAGCAGTACTTC. Residues: CASSLTRGHEQYF.

The J gene is TRBJ1-6, the V gene TRBV6-4; tentatively, D is TRBD1 (5 bases). Trimming pared 5 bases from V and 8 bases from J, leaving 13 bases between. This CDR3 comprises 14 residues. CDR1 MRHNA and CDR2 SNTAGT come from the germline V gene. CDR3 bases: TGTGCCAGCAGTTTCAGGGAGGTGGATTCACCCCTCCACTTT. It yields the protein CASSFREVDSPLHF.

J is TRBJ2-1 and V is TRBV5-1; D is possibly TRBD1 (6 bases). CDR1 is SGHRS and CDR2 is YFSETQ in the germline V gene. V was trimmed by 4 bases and J by 5 bases, leaving 13 bases between them. This CDR3 region has 14 residues. In DNA, the CDR3 is TGCGCCAGCAGCATTCACCGGGACAACAATGAGCAGTTCTTC. This codes for CASSIHRDNNEQFF.

The chain carries TRBV27 and TRBJ2-1; 9 bases fit TRBD2. The CDR3 loop spans 16 amino acids. From germline, CDR1 is MNHEY and CDR2 SMNVEV (reference sequence). J was trimmed by 0 bases and V by 3 bases; bases with no gene match: 3. The CDR3 protein is CASSFSGGHSYNEQFF. The DNA for the CDR3 is TGTGCCAGCAGTTTTAGCGGGGGCCACTCCTACAATGAGCAGTTCTTC.

The chain links TRBV5-1 to TRBJ1-1, with 8 bases that match TRBD1. Germline CDR1 SGHRS, CDR2 YFSETQ. The CDR3 runs 17 residues. The V segment lost 0 bases and the J segment 0 bases; nucleotides outside the gene matches: 7. CDR3 sequence reads: CASSLVGTGNMNTEAFF. As DNA, the CDR3 is TGCGCCAGCAGCTTGGTGGGGACAGGTAATATGAACACTGAAGCTTTCTTT. Together with reference TRBV5-1 and TRBJ1-1, the CDR3 gives the full variable domain: KAGVTQTPRYLIKTRGQQVTLSCSPISGHRSVSWYQQTPGQGLQFLFEYFSETQRNKGNFPGRFSGRQFSNSRSEMNVSTLELGDSALYLCASSLVGTGNMNTEAFFGQGTRLTVV.

The V and J genes are TRBV28 and TRBJ1-1; unclear D gene. The CDR3 is 13 amino acids. Germline values: CDR1 MDHEN, CDR2 SYDVKM. Deletions cut 2 bases from V and 3 bases from J, with 7 bases between. The CDR3 sequence is CASSLLPDTEAFF. Here the CDR3 DNA reads TGTGCCAGCAGTTTACTTCCAGACACTGAAGCTTTCTTT.

The chain employs TRBV7-2 and TRBJ2-5; D not certain. The germline CDR1 and CDR2 sequences are SGHTA and FQGNSA. The CDR3 runs to 13 residues. Trimming took off 4 bases at V and 5 bases at J, with 11 bases between the two ends. The CDR3 reads CASSSEPGETQYF. DNA of the CDR3: TGTGCCAGCAGCTCTGAGCCCGGTGAGACCCAGTACTTC.

This chain links TRBV18 with TRBJ1-2, with 10 bases matching TRBD1. The ends lost 6 bases at V and 6 bases at J; junction bases unmatched: 10. Looked up from germline, CDR1 is KGHSH and CDR2 is LQKENI. The CDR3 runs to 15 residues. The CDR3 nucleotides are TGTGCCAGCTCGCCTGGGACAGGGGAACGGGATGGCTACACCTTC. Translated: CASSPGTGERDGYTF.

The chain couples TRBV11-1 to TRBJ1-6; D possibly corresponds to TRBD1 (5 bases). Trimming removed 7 bases at V and 9 bases at J, with 16 bases between. The length of the CDR3 is 14 residues. CDR1 and CDR2 (germline): SGHAT, FQDESV (reference sequence). This CDR3 is CASTIGHLPSPLHF. DNA for the CDR3: TGTGCCAGCACTATAGGACATCTTCCTTCACCCCTCCACTTT.

The chain combines TRBV4-2 with TRBJ2-2, with 9 positions matching TRBD2. Germline CDR1 reads LGHNA; CDR2 reads YNFKEQ. J was trimmed by 7 bases and V by 2 bases; bases with no gene match: 11. The CDR3 runs 17 residues. This CDR3 is CASSQRSGTSLNGELFF. In DNA, the CDR3 is TGTGCCAGCAGCCAACGCTCCGGGACTAGCCTTAACGGGGAGCTGTTTTTT.